These 22 T cell receptor beta chains originate from one sample sequenced in a study of blood T cell repertoires in COVID-19. Assay: immunoSEQ multiplex PCR; the TCRdb copy retains only in-frame clones and omits some. The data show about 14,000 clones, 87% seen once. The sequenced material came from peripheral blood. These receptors all come from a human donor with active COVID-19. The donor label of this sample is uncertain.

The rearrangement uses TRBV14 and TRBJ2-1; the D is unclear. The V gene lost 1 base and the J gene lost 4 bases, with 5 bases spanning the gap. This CDR3 contains 13 residues. From germline, CDR1 is SGHDN and CDR2 FVKESK. CDR3 region: CASSQGGYNEQFF. CDR3 DNA: TGTGCCAGCAGCCAAGGCGGTTACAATGAGCAGTTCTTC.

The chain carries TRBV6-5 and TRBJ2-4; weak D call: TRBD2 (5 bases). This CDR3 contains 15 residues. The germline CDR1 and CDR2 sequences are MNHEY and SVGAGI. Trimming cost V 5 bases and J 1 base, with 12 bases left between them. The CDR3 nucleotides are TGTGCCAGCAGTACTCGCGAGGGCGCCAAAAACATTCAGTACTTC. Translating it yields CASSTREGAKNIQYF.

The chain joins TRBV2 to TRBJ1-1, with D maybe TRBD1 (6 bases). Deletions cut 6 bases from V and 3 bases from J, with 20 bases between. This CDR3 is built from 16 residues. CDR1 is SNHLY and CDR2 is FYNNEI in the germline V gene. CDR3 nucleotide sequence: TGTGCCAGCAGCGCAGGTGGGGGCAAGGGGTACACTGAAGCTTTCTTT. This sequence encodes CASSAGGGKGYTEAFF.

The chain couples TRBV5-1 to TRBJ1-4, with 7 bases fitting TRBD1. The CDR3 runs to 16 residues. The germline V gene encodes CDR1 SGHRS and CDR2 YFSETQ. Germline trimming cut 7 bases from V and 0 bases from J; bases unmatched to any gene: 9. The CDR3 DNA reads TGCGCCAGCCAAAAAACAGGGGCCGCAACTAATGAAAAACTGTTTTTT. This gives the protein CASQKTGAATNEKLFF.

As for this clone: The junction does not match germline at one end; this may be a read error. Additional DNA sequences in this sample encode the identical CDR3. V and J are TRBV3-1 (or the pseudogene TRBV3-2) and TRBJ1-2; D is ambiguous. The CDR3 is 13 residues long. Germline V CDR1 and CDR2: LGHDT, YNNKEL (reference sequence). As DNA, the CDR3 is TGCGCCAGCAGCCAAGGAGGGAACTATGGCTACACCTTC. This encodes CASSQGGNYGYTF.

The CDR3 is CASSNPGMGKLFF. The CDR3 DNA reads TGTGCCAGCAGCAACCCGGGTATGGGAAAACTGTTTTTT. The rearrangement links TRBV11-3 to TRBJ1-4; no reliable D call. V lost 5 bases and J 10 bases, leaving 14 bases between the germline ends. Germline V gives CDR1 SGHNT, CDR2 YENEEA. CDR3 length equals 13 residues.

J is TRBJ2-7 and V is TRBV7-2, with 16 nucleotides matching TRBD2. This CDR3 has 16 amino acids. Trimming took 5 bases from V and 4 from J; bases not matched to a gene: 5. Germline CDR1 reads SGHTA; CDR2 reads FQGNSA. The CDR3 DNA reads TGTGCCAGCAGCACGGGACTAGCGGGAGGGGCGTACGAGCAGTACTTC. Encoded protein: CASSTGLAGGAYEQYF.

The chain couples TRBV19 to TRBJ2-1, with 12 bases matching TRBD2. Germline V CDR1 and CDR2: LNHDA, SQIVND (reference sequence). The CDR3 runs 18 residues. Losses at the gene ends were 2 bases for V and 3 bases for J; bases not matched to a gene: 8. CDR3 DNA: TGTGCCAGTAGTATAAGCCTCCTAGCGGGAGGGAGCTACAATGAGCAGTTCTTC. Amino acids: CASSISLLAGGSYNEQFF.

The CDR3 DNA follows: TGTGCCAGCAGCTACGGAGGGGGGGCGGTCTCGGGTGAGCAGTACTTC. Protein product: CASSYGGGAVSGEQYF. This chain connects TRBV9 to TRBJ2-7; possible D gene TRBD2, 7 bases. Per the germline V gene, CDR1 is SGDLS and CDR2 is YYNGEE. The CDR3 is 16 residues long. V lost 4 bases and J lost 7, with 24 bases in between.

The V gene is TRBV20-1, the J gene TRBJ2-3; 12 nucleotides match TRBD2. Germline V CDR1 and CDR2: DFQATT, SNEGSKA (reference sequence). J was trimmed by 4 bases and V by 3 bases; bases with no gene match: 14. The CDR3 contains 18 residues. CDR3 residues: CSASYASGRARRADTQYF. The CDR3 DNA is TGCAGTGCTAGTTACGCTAGCGGGAGGGCTCGGAGGGCAGATACGCAGTATTTT.

V and J are TRBV10-3 and TRBJ2-7; 7 bases are a match to TRBD1. Germline CDR1 and CDR2: ENHRY and SYGVKD. This CDR3 contains 14 residues. V lost 6 bases, J lost 6 bases, and 11 bases stayed unmatched. In DNA form, the CDR3 reads TGTGCCATCAGCGCCGGGACAGCGCACGGCGAGCAGTACTTC. This encodes CAISAGTAHGEQYF.

The rearrangement uses TRBV7-8 and TRBJ1-2; 7 nucleotides agree with TRBD1. The CDR3 extends over 13 amino acids. The V and J ends lost 5 bases and 2 bases, in that order; junction bases with no gene match: 2. CDR1 is SGHVS, CDR2 FQNEAQ, per germline. The chain's CDR3 is CASSAGQNYGYTF. Written as DNA, the CDR3 is TGTGCCAGCAGCGCGGGACAGAACTATGGCTACACCTTC.

The J gene is TRBJ1-1, the V gene TRBV11-3; D uncertain. Germline V gene lookup returns CDR1 SGHNT and CDR2 YENEEA. The length of the CDR3 is 14 residues. Trimming cost V 5 bases and J 0 bases, with 10 bases left between them. CDR3 sequence reads: CASSLGGMNTEAFF. DNA of the CDR3: TGTGCCAGCAGCCTCGGAGGGATGAACACTGAAGCTTTCTTT.

The chain combines TRBV5-1 with TRBJ2-3, with a tentative D call TRBD2 (5 bases). Trimming shortened V by 4 bases and J by 3 bases, and 12 bases separated the two germline ends. CDR3 length: 14 residues. The germline V gene encodes CDR1 SGHRS and CDR2 YFSETQ. CDR3 DNA sequence: TGCGCCAGCAGCGACGGGATTGAGACAGATACGCAGTATTTT. As protein: CASSDGIETDTQYF.

V and J are TRBV7-8 and TRBJ2-7; 9 nucleotides agree with TRBD1. Germline V lookup: CDR1 SGHVS, CDR2 FQNEAQ. Unmatched junction bases numbered 6, after V lost 4 bases and J lost 5 bases. The CDR3 loop spans 14 amino acids. The CDR3 nucleotides read TGTGCCAGCAGCTCCTTTGGACAGGGGCACGAGCAGTACTTC. Translated, it gives CASSSFGQGHEQYF.

This clone came up once. This chain links TRBV9 with TRBJ2-7; TRBD2 is a possible D gene (5 bases). Trimming left V 0 bases short and J 6 bases short, with 13 bases between. Germline V gives CDR1 SGDLS, CDR2 YYNGEE. The CDR3 is 14 residues long. The CDR3 region is CASSVGVDSAEQYF. The CDR3 DNA sequence: TGTGCCAGCAGCGTAGGGGTGGACTCTGCCGAGCAGTACTTC.

The V gene is TRBV25-1, the J gene TRBJ2-7, with 11 bases identical to TRBD2. V lost 8 bases, J lost 2 bases, and 8 bases stayed unmatched. CDR1 and CDR2 (germline): MGHDK, SYGVNS. The CDR3 covers 15 residues. The CDR3: CASSPGGLAAYEQYF. CDR3 nucleotides: TGTGCCAGCTCACCCGGGGGACTAGCGGCCTACGAGCAGTACTTC.

The rearrangement uses TRBV11-2 and TRBJ1-6; the D gene is possibly TRBD1 (6 bases). Trimming removed 4 bases from V and 7 bases from J, with 20 bases in between. Per germline, CDR1 SGHAT and CDR2 FQNNGV. This CDR3 has 17 amino acids. CDR3 bases: TGTGCCAGCAGCTCTTCCCAGGGAACCCAGGGGAATTCACCCCTCCACTTT. It yields the protein CASSSSQGTQGNSPLHF.

The DNA of the CDR3 is TGTGCCAGCAGCGCGAGAAGGACAGGGTCCCACGAGCAGTACTTC. Translated, it gives CASSARRTGSHEQYF. The chain recombines TRBV7-2 with TRBJ2-7; 8 bases map to TRBD1. This CDR3 contains 15 residues. The V segment lost 5 bases and the J segment 5 bases; nucleotides outside the gene matches: 11. Germline lookup yields CDR1 SGHTA and CDR2 FQGNSA.

The chain is built from TRBV7-2 and TRBJ2-3, with a possible D match to TRBD2 (6 bases). The CDR3 totals 15 residues. Germline V gene data show CDR1 as SGHTA and CDR2 as FQGNSA. V shed 4 bases and J shed 0 bases, with 11 bases lying between them. The CDR3 bases are TGTGCCAGCAGCTCCCTCCGGGAGAGCACAGATACGCAGTATTTT. Translating it yields CASSSLRESTDTQYF.

The chain couples TRBV2 to TRBJ1-5; D unresolved. In germline, CDR1 is SNHLY, CDR2 FYNNEI. Trimming cost V 1 base and J 4 bases, with 14 bases left between them. CDR3 length equals 16 residues. For the CDR3, the DNA is TGTGCCAGCAGTGAAGGAACAGCGGCAGTTAATCAGCCCCAGCATTTT. As protein: CASSEGTAAVNQPQHF.

The rearrangement joins TRBV4-1 to TRBJ2-3, with D unclear. Trimming took off 6 bases at V and 5 bases at J, with 9 bases between the two ends. The CDR3 is 12 amino acids. Germline V lookup: CDR1 MGHRA, CDR2 YSYEKL. CDR3 residues: CASSFNLDTQYF. In DNA form, the CDR3 reads TGCGCCAGCAGTTTCAATTTAGATACGCAGTATTTT.